The rows below give T cell receptor beta chains drawn from one sample of a study of human T cells and chemical hapten exposure. TCRdb processed the RACE reads anew with MiXCR; each CDR3 protein has one entry. The sample carries roughly 94,000 distinct CDR3 sequences, about a tenth recorded once. This material consisted of whole blood, taken in connection with sensitization to the hapten diphenylcyclopropenone (DPC). These receptors all stem from a woman in her thirties or forties with alopecia areata. Some clones in this sample may be carry-over from other donors' samples. Each CDR3 is given with its conserved first and last residue. Each record gives: D gene, V gene, J gene, clone size, CDR3 protein, CDR3 DNA. The D gene is left open where the match is weak. Only some rows state a clone size, as once, few, many or a class for expanded clones.

D gene: TRBD2; V gene: TRBV29-1; J gene: TRBJ2-1; clone size: many; CDR3 protein: CSSRGGRNEQFF; CDR3 DNA: TGCAGCTCCCGGGGGGGGAGGAATGAGCAGTTCTTC
D gene: .; V gene: TRBV4-1; J gene: TRBJ1-4; clone size: many; CDR3 protein: CASSQDQWQEPSNEKLFF; CDR3 DNA: TGCGCCAGCAGCCAAGATCAGTGGCAAGAACCCTCTAATGAAAAACTGTTTTTT
D gene: TRBD1; V gene: TRBV24-1; J gene: TRBJ2-1; clone size: many; CDR3 protein: CATSALRDRGPLSDEQFF; CDR3 DNA: TGTGCCACCAGTGCTCTACGGGACAGGGGACCTCTGAGTGATGAGCAGTTCTTC
D gene: TRBD1; V gene: TRBV28; J gene: TRBJ1-2; clone size: few; CDR3 protein: CATLRTGRTYGYTF; CDR3 DNA: TGTGCCACCTTAAGGACAGGGAGGACCTATGGCTACACCTTC
D gene: TRBD1; V gene: TRBV10-3; J gene: TRBJ2-3; clone size: few; CDR3 protein: CATRGTGGTDTQYF; CDR3 DNA: TGTGCCACCCGCGGGACAGGGGGCACAGATACGCAGTATTTT
D gene: TRBD2; V gene: TRBV11-2; J gene: TRBJ2-1; clone size: many; CDR3 protein: CASSYGTSGNNEQFF; CDR3 DNA: TGTGCCAGCAGCTACGGGACTAGCGGGAACAATGAGCAGTTCTTC
D gene: TRBD1; V gene: TRBV5-6; J gene: TRBJ1-2; clone size: .; CDR3 protein: CASSFRTGGYPGYTF; CDR3 DNA: TGTGCCAGCAGCTTCCGGACAGGGGGTTATCCGGGCTACACCTTC
D gene: .; V gene: TRBV4-3; J gene: TRBJ2-1; clone size: few; CDR3 protein: CASRGSYNEQFF; CDR3 DNA: TGCGCCAGCAGGGGGTCCTACAATGAGCAGTTCTTC
D gene: .; V gene: TRBV7-2; J gene: TRBJ2-2; clone size: few; CDR3 protein: CASSLGPQGGTGELFF; CDR3 DNA: TGTGCCAGCAGCTTAGGTCCGCAGGGCGGTACCGGGGAGCTGTTTTTT
D gene: TRBD1; V gene: TRBV16; J gene: TRBJ2-4; clone size: few; CDR3 protein: CASKGTVNIQYF; CDR3 DNA: TGTGCCAGCAAAGGGACAGTAAACATTCAGTACTTC
D gene: TRBD1; V gene: TRBV7-3; J gene: TRBJ2-6; clone size: .; CDR3 protein: CASSLPRQGLSSGANVPTF; CDR3 DNA: TGTGCCAGCAGCCTCCCCCGACAGGGCCTGAGCTCTGGGGCCAACGTCCCGACTTTC
D gene: .; V gene: TRBV12-3/TRBV12-4; J gene: TRBJ1-5; clone size: few; CDR3 protein: CASSFGEPQHF; CDR3 DNA: TGTGCCAGCAGTTTTGGGGAGCCCCAGCATTTT
D gene: TRBD1; V gene: TRBV12-3/TRBV12-4; J gene: TRBJ1-4; clone size: .; CDR3 protein: CASSLGDRGREKLFF; CDR3 DNA: TGTGCCAGCAGTTTAGGAGACAGGGGCCGGGAAAAACTGTTTTTT
D gene: .; V gene: TRBV28; J gene: TRBJ2-7; clone size: many; CDR3 protein: CASSLVRRVSYEQYF; CDR3 DNA: TGTGCCAGCAGTTTAGTACGTAGGGTGTCCTACGAGCAGTACTTC
D gene: .; V gene: TRBV28; J gene: TRBJ2-7; clone size: .; CDR3 protein: CASRTGYEQYF; CDR3 DNA: TGTGCCAGCAGGACAGGTTACGAGCAGTACTTC
D gene: .; V gene: TRBV7-8; J gene: TRBJ2-5; clone size: many; CDR3 protein: CASSLDPSVPTQYF; CDR3 DNA: TGTGCCAGCAGCTTAGATCCTAGCGTTCCGACCCAGTACTTC
D gene: TRBD2; V gene: TRBV18; J gene: TRBJ2-2; clone size: .; CDR3 protein: CASSPSQGLPFGELFF; CDR3 DNA: TGTGCCAGCTCACCGTCTCAGGGACTACCCTTTGGGGAGCTGTTTTTT
D gene: .; V gene: TRBV7-2; J gene: TRBJ1-4; clone size: many; CDR3 protein: CASSLGGLAAEKLFF; CDR3 DNA: TGTGCCAGCAGCTTAGGAGGGTTAGCTGCTGAAAAACTGTTTTTT
D gene: .; V gene: TRBV20-1; J gene: TRBJ1-1; clone size: .; CDR3 protein: CSARRFVNTEAFF; CDR3 DNA: TGCAGTGCTAGACGTTTTGTGAACACTGAAGCTTTCTTT
D gene: .; V gene: TRBV7-2; J gene: TRBJ2-1; clone size: many; CDR3 protein: CASSPQYGPLNEQFF; CDR3 DNA: TGTGCCAGCAGTCCCCAATACGGCCCGCTGAATGAGCAGTTCTTC
D gene: TRBD1; V gene: TRBV20-1; J gene: TRBJ1-5; clone size: .; CDR3 protein: CSARDRLNQPQHF; CDR3 DNA: TGCAGTGCCAGGGACAGATTGAATCAGCCCCAGCATTTT
D gene: .; V gene: TRBV7-9; J gene: TRBJ2-7; clone size: many; CDR3 protein: CASSQESYEQYF; CDR3 DNA: TGTGCCAGCAGCCAGGAGTCCTACGAGCAGTACTTC
D gene: .; V gene: TRBV7-9; J gene: TRBJ2-5; clone size: .; CDR3 protein: CASNRDETQYF; CDR3 DNA: TGTGCCAGCAACAGGGACGAGACCCAGTACTTC
D gene: .; V gene: TRBV10-3; J gene: TRBJ1-1; clone size: .; CDR3 protein: CAIEEQVNTEAFF; CDR3 DNA: TGTGCCATAGAAGAACAGGTGAACACTGAAGCTTTCTTT
D gene: .; V gene: TRBV28; J gene: TRBJ1-2; clone size: .; CDR3 protein: CASSRGHNGYTF; CDR3 DNA: TGTGCCAGCAGTCGGGGCCACAATGGCTACACCTTC
D gene: .; V gene: TRBV27; J gene: TRBJ1-1; clone size: many; CDR3 protein: CASATQGRTEAFF; CDR3 DNA: TGTGCCAGCGCTACACAGGGTAGGACTGAAGCTTTCTTT
D gene: .; V gene: TRBV27; J gene: TRBJ1-5; clone size: few; CDR3 protein: CASSSRGGLAWSNQPQHF; CDR3 DNA: TGTGCCAGCAGTTCCCGCGGGGGTTTGGCATGGAGCAATCAGCCCCAGCATTTT
D gene: TRBD2; V gene: TRBV7-9; J gene: TRBJ2-1; clone size: .; CDR3 protein: CASSSDLLAGGPYNEQFF; CDR3 DNA: TGTGCCAGCAGCTCCGACCTACTAGCGGGAGGGCCCTACAATGAGCAGTTCTTC
D gene: .; V gene: TRBV20-1; J gene: TRBJ1-4; clone size: many; CDR3 protein: CSAAPGTHEKLFF; CDR3 DNA: TGCAGTGCTGCCCCCGGGACCCATGAAAAACTGTTTTTT
D gene: TRBD2; V gene: TRBV2; J gene: TRBJ2-5; clone size: few; CDR3 protein: CASSGTSRETQYF; CDR3 DNA: TGTGCCAGCAGTGGGACTAGCCGGGAGACCCAGTACTTC
D gene: TRBD2; V gene: TRBV6-2/TRBV6-3; J gene: TRBJ2-1; clone size: .; CDR3 protein: CASLGLARYNEQFF; CDR3 DNA: TGTGCCAGCCTAGGACTAGCGCGTTACAATGAGCAGTTCTTC
D gene: TRBD2; V gene: TRBV28; J gene: TRBJ2-7; clone size: many; CDR3 protein: CASRGKRLAGSYEQYF; CDR3 DNA: TGTGCCAGCAGGGGAAAAAGACTAGCGGGGTCCTACGAGCAGTACTTC
D gene: .; V gene: TRBV20-1; J gene: TRBJ1-5; clone size: many; CDR3 protein: CSASVGGDNQPQHF; CDR3 DNA: TGCAGTGCTAGCGTTGGTGGTGACAATCAGCCCCAGCATTTT
D gene: .; V gene: TRBV10-3; J gene: TRBJ2-3; clone size: many; CDR3 protein: CAISVGPIQYF; CDR3 DNA: TGTGCCATCAGTGTCGGTCCAATACAGTATTTT
D gene: TRBD1; V gene: TRBV7-9; J gene: TRBJ1-6; clone size: many; CDR3 protein: CATGQGSSRVGSPLHF; CDR3 DNA: TGTGCCACGGGACAGGGGTCATCAAGAGTCGGCTCACCCCTCCACTTT
D gene: .; V gene: TRBV14; J gene: TRBJ1-3; clone size: many; CDR3 protein: CASSQVAGGNTIYF; CDR3 DNA: TGTGCCAGCAGCCAAGTCGCGGGTGGAAACACCATATATTTT
D gene: .; V gene: TRBV28; J gene: TRBJ1-5; clone size: many; CDR3 protein: CASSPGRANQPQHF; CDR3 DNA: TGTGCCAGCAGTCCGGGGCGGGCCAATCAGCCCCAGCATTTT
D gene: .; V gene: TRBV29-1; J gene: TRBJ2-7; clone size: few; CDR3 protein: CSVEGLGEEQYF; CDR3 DNA: TGCAGCGTTGAAGGATTGGGGGAAGAGCAGTACTTC
D gene: TRBD1; V gene: TRBV18; J gene: TRBJ2-5; clone size: few; CDR3 protein: CASSRPTGGGETQYF; CDR3 DNA: TGTGCCAGCTCACGGCCGACAGGGGGCGGCGAGACCCAGTACTTC
D gene: TRBD2; V gene: TRBV29-1; J gene: TRBJ2-7; clone size: .; CDR3 protein: CSVGGLASEQYF; CDR3 DNA: TGCAGCGTTGGAGGACTAGCGAGCGAGCAGTACTTC
D gene: TRBD1; V gene: TRBV5-6; J gene: TRBJ2-1; clone size: .; CDR3 protein: CACSLGQKLGYNEQFF; CDR3 DNA: TGTGCCTGCAGCTTGGGACAGAAGTTGGGGTACAATGAGCAGTTCTTC
D gene: .; V gene: TRBV9; J gene: TRBJ2-2; clone size: .; CDR3 protein: CASSVAGGTYTGELFF; CDR3 DNA: TGTGCCAGCAGCGTAGCAGGAGGGACGTACACCGGGGAGCTGTTTTTT
D gene: TRBD1; V gene: TRBV29-1; J gene: TRBJ1-1; clone size: .; CDR3 protein: CSIAGGTEAFF; CDR3 DNA: TGCAGCATAGCAGGGGGAACTGAAGCTTTCTTT
D gene: TRBD2; V gene: TRBV12-3/TRBV12-4; J gene: TRBJ2-3; clone size: few; CDR3 protein: CASSSVGRAGSTDTQYF; CDR3 DNA: TGTGCCAGCAGTTCGGTCGGGAGGGCGGGATCCACAGATACGCAGTATTTT
D gene: TRBD1; V gene: TRBV2; J gene: TRBJ1-5; clone size: few; CDR3 protein: CASSPGQGFYQPQHF; CDR3 DNA: TGTGCCAGCAGTCCGGGACAGGGATTTTATCAGCCCCAGCATTTT
D gene: .; V gene: TRBV18; J gene: TRBJ2-1; clone size: many; CDR3 protein: CASSPLPMTGFNEQFF; CDR3 DNA: TGTGCCAGCTCACCACTCCCGATGACTGGGTTCAATGAGCAGTTCTTC
D gene: TRBD1; V gene: TRBV3-1; J gene: TRBJ2-3; clone size: few; CDR3 protein: CASSRWTGGSTDTQYF; CDR3 DNA: TGTGCCAGCAGCCGTTGGACAGGGGGCAGCACAGATACGCAGTATTTT
D gene: .; V gene: TRBV5-4; J gene: TRBJ2-7; clone size: .; CDR3 protein: CASSAGGDISYEQYF; CDR3 DNA: TGTGCCAGCAGCGCCGGGGGCGACATCTCCTACGAGCAGTACTTC
D gene: .; V gene: TRBV4-1; J gene: TRBJ2-7; clone size: many; CDR3 protein: CASSQENGRGSEQYF; CDR3 DNA: TGCGCCAGCAGCCAAGAAAACGGGAGAGGTAGCGAGCAGTACTTC
D gene: .; V gene: TRBV14; J gene: TRBJ2-3; clone size: many; CDR3 protein: CASSPFLSTDTQYF; CDR3 DNA: TGTGCCAGCAGCCCGTTTCTTAGCACAGATACGCAGTATTTT
D gene: TRBD2; V gene: TRBV9; J gene: TRBJ2-7; clone size: many; CDR3 protein: CASSTSGLPHEQYF; CDR3 DNA: TGTGCCAGCAGTACTAGCGGGCTTCCTCACGAGCAGTACTTC
D gene: TRBD2; V gene: TRBV20-1; J gene: TRBJ2-5; clone size: few; CDR3 protein: CSAIRTSGGETQYF; CDR3 DNA: TGCAGTGCTATTAGGACTAGCGGGGGTGAGACCCAGTACTTC
D gene: .; V gene: TRBV6-6; J gene: TRBJ2-3; clone size: many; CDR3 protein: CASSYGGAGSTDTQYF; CDR3 DNA: TGTGCCAGCAGTTACGGGGGGGCGGGAAGCACAGATACGCAGTATTTT
D gene: TRBD2; V gene: TRBV6-1; J gene: TRBJ2-1; clone size: few; CDR3 protein: CASSQNPSGEQFF; CDR3 DNA: TGTGCCAGCAGCCAAAACCCTAGCGGTGAGCAGTTCTTC